A single sample is the source of the 19 T cell receptor beta chains below, sequenced in a study of long-term antiretroviral therapy in people with HIV. An immunoSEQ assay, version v3.0, was performed at survey level. Measured with immunoSEQ multiplex PCR; TCRdb has only the in-frame clones, and not every one. The table records 25,000 to 35,000 clones, roughly 84% of them present only once. This specimen was unsorted PBMCs, taken 2 years after starting antiretroviral therapy. The receptors here all came from a man aged 50-59 years with HIV.

The chain recombines TRBV7-2 with TRBJ2-5; D is ambiguous. V was clipped by 3 bases and J by 5 bases, with 13 bases between them. This CDR3 region has 14 residues. CDR1 SGHTA and CDR2 FQGNSA come from the germline V gene. The CDR3 spells CASSFGQSWETQYF. The CDR3 bases are TGTGCCAGCAGCTTTGGGCAGAGCTGGGAGACCCAGTACTTC.

The J gene is TRBJ2-5, the V gene TRBV11-3; TRBD1 matches 7 bases. Germline V lookup: CDR1 SGHNT, CDR2 YENEEA. The CDR3 consists of 13 residues. V lost 4 bases to trimming and J lost 9 bases; unmatched junction nucleotides: 8. In DNA, the CDR3 is TGTGCCAGCAGCTCCGACAGGGATCGTCCCCAGTACTTC. This gives the protein CASSSDRDRPQYF. Full variable domain (remainder filled in from reference TRBV11-3 and TRBJ2-5): EAGVVQSPRYKIIEKKQPVAFWCNPISGHNTLYWYLQNLGQGPELLIRYENEEAVDDSQLPKDRFSAERLKGVDSTLKIQPAELGDSAVYLCASSSDRDRPQYFGPGTRLLVL.

This rearrangement joins TRBV7-2 to TRBJ1-2, with a weak D call TRBD1 (5 bases). There are 16 residues in the CDR3. Germline values: CDR1 SGHTA, CDR2 FQGNSA. Trimming left V 5 bases short and J 0 bases short, with 16 bases between. CDR3 loop: CASSPGDRGANYGYTF. The CDR3 DNA sequence: TGTGCCAGCAGCCCGGGGGATAGGGGCGCTAACTATGGCTACACCTTC. The full variable domain, in which reference TRBV7-2 and TRBJ1-2 provide the parts outside the CDR3, is GAGVSQSPSNKVTEKGKDVELRCDPISGHTALYWYRQSLGQGLEFLIYFQGNSAPDKSGLPSDRFSAERTGGSVSTLTIQRTQQEDSAVYLCASSPGDRGANYGYTFGSGTRLTVV.

This chain joins TRBV28 and TRBJ2-7, with 7 bases lining up with TRBD1. J was trimmed by 2 bases and V by 3 bases; bases with no gene match: 7. CDR3 length: 15 residues. Germline CDR1 reads MDHEN; CDR2 reads SYDVKM. The CDR3 DNA reads TGTGCCAGCAGTTTCCCCGGGACAGATCCCTACGAGCAGTACTTC. Residues: CASSFPGTDPYEQYF.

This chain links TRBV28 with TRBJ1-5, with 7 bases lining up with TRBD1. With V trimmed by 4 bases and J by 2 bases, 8 bases remained unmatched. This CDR3 spans 16 amino acids. Germline CDR1 MDHEN, CDR2 SYDVKM. CDR3 coding DNA: TGTGCCAGCAGTTCCGGACAGGCCGGGGGCAATCAGCCCCAGCATTTT. Amino acid sequence: CASSSGQAGGNQPQHF.

The chain uses TRBV7-2 and TRBJ1-2; no firm D call. CDR3 size: 12 residues. V lost 5 bases and J lost 0, with 4 bases in between. The germline V gene encodes CDR1 SGHTA and CDR2 FQGNSA. CDR3 nucleotide sequence: TGTGCCAGCAGCCAATCTAACTATGGCTACACCTTC. It codes for CASSQSNYGYTF.

The CDR3 spells CASSEAGGRAINQPQHF. CDR3 bases: TGTGCCAGCAGTGAAGCGGGGGGGAGGGCTATCAATCAGCCCCAGCATTTT. The chain uses TRBV6-1 and TRBJ1-5; TRBD1 is a possible D gene (5 bases). V was trimmed by 0 bases and J by 3 bases, leaving 15 bases between them. Germline V lookup: CDR1 MNHNS, CDR2 SASEGT. This CDR3 has 17 residues.

The chain joins TRBV20-1 to TRBJ1-2; D is ambiguous. The CDR3 is 11 residues long. Germline V gene data show CDR1 as DFQATT and CDR2 as SNEGSKA (reference sequence). V lost 6 bases, J lost 11 bases, and 16 bases lay in between. The CDR3 is CSARNSNRYTF. The CDR3 nucleotides are TGCAGTGCCCGCAATTCCAACCGGTACACCTTC.

This chain links TRBV11-3 with TRBJ2-7; D gene unclear. The CDR3 totals 13 residues. Germline V CDR1 and CDR2: SGHNT, YENEEA. V was clipped by 1 base and J by 1 base, with 5 bases between them. CDR3 loop: CASSLGRSYEQYF. The DNA of the CDR3 is TGTGCCAGCAGCTTAGGGCGGTCCTACGAGCAGTACTTC. Drawing the rest from reference TRBV11-3 and TRBJ2-7, the complete variable domain is EAGVVQSPRYKIIEKKQPVAFWCNPISGHNTLYWYLQNLGQGPELLIRYENEEAVDDSQLPKDRFSAERLKGVDSTLKIQPAELGDSAVYLCASSLGRSYEQYFGPGTRLTVT.

The rearrangement joins TRBV7-9 to TRBJ2-7; 7 bases are shared with TRBD1. V trimming: 4 bases; J trimming: 6 bases; junction bases outside the gene matches: 12. Per germline, CDR1 SEHNR and CDR2 FQNEAQ (reference sequence). The CDR3 spans 15 residues. The CDR3 reads CASSSRQGGVGEQYF. The DNA of the CDR3 is TGTGCCAGCAGCTCTAGACAGGGTGGTGTGGGCGAGCAGTACTTC.

The chain recombines TRBV9 with TRBJ2-3, with D hard to call. CDR1 and CDR2 (germline): SGDLS, YYNGEE. V was shortened by 0 bases and J by 7 bases, with 9 bases between the two germline ends. The CDR3 extends over 13 amino acids. The CDR3 is CASSVGPTYTQYF. CDR3 DNA sequence: TGTGCCAGCAGCGTAGGCCCGACTTATACGCAGTATTTT. Full variable domain (missing parts from reference TRBV9 and TRBJ2-3): DSGVTQTPKHLITATGQRVTLRCSPRSGDLSVYWYQQSLDQGLQFLIQYYNGEERAKGNILERFSAQQFPDLHSELNLSSLELGDSALYFCASSVGPTYTQYFGPGTRLTVL.

CDR3 residues: CASSEPGSGTEAFF. DNA of the CDR3: TGTGCCAGCAGTGAACCTGGAAGCGGCACTGAAGCTTTCTTT. The chain recombines TRBV6-1 with TRBJ1-1; D is unresolved. Germline V gene sequence: CDR1 MNHNS, CDR2 SASEGT. The CDR3 spans 14 residues. V shed 2 bases and J shed 4 bases, with 11 bases lying between them.

The chain links TRBV30 to TRBJ2-7, with D perhaps TRBD1 or TRBD2 (6 bases each). The CDR3 runs 11 residues. V dropped 3 bases and J dropped 9 bases, with 12 bases sitting between them. From germline, CDR1 is GTSNPN and CDR2 SVGIG (reference sequence). The CDR3 sequence: CAWSTEGGQYF. In DNA, the CDR3 is TGTGCCTGGAGCACGGAGGGGGGGCAGTACTTC. Full variable domain (missing parts from reference TRBV30 and TRBJ2-7): SQTIHQWPATLVQPVGSPLSLECTVEGTSNPNLYWYRQAAGRGLQLLFYSVGIGQISSEVPQNLSASRPQDRQFILSSKKLLLSDSGFYLCAWSTEGGQYFGPGTRLTVT.

The V gene is TRBV28, the J gene TRBJ1-5, with D perhaps TRBD1 (5 bases). There are 15 residues in the CDR3. Trimming shortened V by 3 bases and J by 3 bases, and 12 bases separated the two germline ends. Germline-derived CDR1 and CDR2 are MDHEN and SYDVKM. The CDR3 here is CASSFGRVTNQPQHF. DNA for the CDR3: TGTGCCAGCAGTTTCGGCAGGGTGACCAATCAGCCCCAGCATTTT.

The chain is built from TRBV9 and TRBJ1-5, with D maybe TRBD1 (5 bases). The V gene lost 0 bases and the J gene lost 1 base, with 8 bases spanning the gap. Germline V CDR1 and CDR2: SGDLS, YYNGEE. The CDR3 is 15 amino acids. Written as DNA, the CDR3 is TGTGCCAGCAGCGTAGATGGGGGGAGCAATCAGCCCCAGCATTTT. This gives the protein CASSVDGGSNQPQHF.

The V and J genes are TRBV19 and TRBJ1-5; D remains ambiguous. Germline V gene lookup returns CDR1 LNHDA and CDR2 SQIVND (reference sequence). The V and J ends lost 3 bases and 1 base respectively, with 7 bases between them. This CDR3 is 14 amino acids long. The CDR3 is CASSMGESNQPQHF. CDR3 DNA sequence: TGTGCCAGTAGTATGGGAGAGAGCAATCAGCCCCAGCATTTT.

The count of this clone is one. The chain recombines TRBV6-5 with TRBJ2-7; 9 bases agree with TRBD1. Per germline, CDR1 MNHEY and CDR2 SVGAGI. The CDR3 extends over 14 amino acids. J lost 2 bases, V lost 2 bases, and 1 base had no gene match. The CDR3 sequence: CASSYDRGTYEQYF. The CDR3 DNA follows: TGTGCCAGCAGTTACGACAGGGGGACCTACGAGCAGTACTTC.

This clone occurred once. The chain links TRBV7-3 to TRBJ1-2; no reliable D call. Deletions cut 2 bases from V and 4 bases from J, with 8 bases between. This CDR3 has 13 residues. Germline CDR1 SGHTA, CDR2 FQGTGA. The CDR3 sequence is CASSLERAYGYTF. The CDR3, as DNA: TGTGCCAGCAGCTTAGAGAGGGCCTATGGCTACACCTTC. The full variable domain, completed using reference TRBV7-3 and TRBJ1-2, is GAGVSQTPSNKVTEKGKYVELRCDPISGHTALYWYRQSLGQGPEFLIYFQGTGAADDSGLPNDRFFAVRPEGSVSTLKIQRTERGDSAVYLCASSLERAYGYTFGSGTRLTVV.

CDR3 DNA sequence: TGCGCCAGCAGCTCCGGCACCCAAGAGACCCAGTACTTC. This encodes CASSSGTQETQYF. This chain connects TRBV5-1 to TRBJ2-5; D is unclear. Germline CDR1 and CDR2: SGHRS and YFSETQ. Trimming removed 3 bases from V and 1 base from J, with 7 bases in between. The CDR3 covers 13 residues.